The 27 T cell receptor beta chains below were found in one sample sequenced in a study of cytomegalovirus exposure and HLA in healthy donors. PCR primers comprised 60 Vbeta and 13 Jbeta primers. TCRdb's copy holds only in-frame clones and misses some; the assay was immunoSEQ multiplex PCR. The sample records roughly 100,000 clones, over 70% being singletons. The sequencing sample was made of PBMCs. All receptors derive from a middle-aged man in good health and CMV-seropositive.

This clone turned up a few times. This chain joins TRBV9 and TRBJ1-1, with no clear D. The CDR3 loop spans 15 amino acids. CDR1 SGDLS and CDR2 YYNGEE come from the germline V gene. Trimming took 5 bases from V and 4 from J, leaving 18 bases between them. CDR3 DNA: TGTGCCAGCAGTAGAACAGCCGCCCGGGGCACTGAAGCTTTCTTT. Translation gives CASSRTAARGTEAFF.

This sequence joins TRBV6-1 and TRBJ2-3; no clear D. Germline CDR1 reads MNHNS; CDR2 reads SASEGT. V was trimmed by 5 bases and J by 6 bases, leaving 18 bases between them. CDR3 length equals 15 residues. The DNA of the CDR3 is TGTGCCAGCAGTCCCCAAGGAGCTCAGTCGGATACGCAGTATTTT. Protein product: CASSPQGAQSDTQYF.

The V call is TRBV11-3, the J call TRBJ2-1; 9 positions match TRBD2. Trimming took 5 bases from V and 9 from J; bases not matched to a gene: 23. The CDR3 loop spans 19 amino acids. Germline assignment: CDR1 SGHNT and CDR2 YENEEA. CDR3 DNA sequence: TGTGCCAGCAGCCCAAGTTGGGGACGGGGAGCGGGAGGAGGTGGTGAGCAGTTCTTC. Translating gives CASSPSWGRGAGGGGEQFF.

This clone has more than one count but fewer than ten. The chain couples TRBV27 to TRBJ2-1, with D tentatively TRBD1 (6 bases). V was clipped by 5 bases and J by 0 bases, with 14 bases between them. CDR3 length: 16 amino acids. CDR1 is MNHEY, CDR2 SMNVEV, per germline (reference sequence). DNA of the CDR3: TGTGCCAGCAGTGCAAACAGGGAGCCCTCCTACAATGAGCAGTTCTTC. Its protein product is CASSANREPSYNEQFF.

The CDR3, as DNA: TGTGCCAGCAGCTCGTCGGGACAGGGCTTCTACAATGAGCAGTTCTTC. As protein: CASSSSGQGFYNEQFF. The rearrangement links TRBV7-3 to TRBJ2-1; 9 bases are shared with TRBD1. Germline V CDR1 and CDR2: SGHTA, FQGTGA. CDR3 length: 16 amino acids. V lost 4 bases and J lost 3; bases outside the gene matches: 7.

This clone appeared a single time. V usage is TRBV21-1 and J usage is TRBJ2-5; TRBD2 is taken as the D call from the table, unchecked against the DNA. TRBV21-1 constitutes a pseudogene. This CDR3 contains 14 residues. The CDR3 here is CATDRGGPAETQYF. The CDR3 nucleotides are TGTGCCACGGACCGGGGGGGCCCCGCGGAGACCCAGTACTTC.

The chain recombines TRBV6-1 with TRBJ2-7; weak D call: TRBD2 (6 bases). Germline V gene lookup returns CDR1 MNHNS and CDR2 SASEGT. The CDR3 covers 15 residues. The V end was cut by 2 bases, the J end by 0 bases, with 11 bases between. The CDR3 is CASSESQGLSYEQYF. The CDR3 DNA reads TGTGCCAGCAGTGAATCTCAGGGACTCTCCTACGAGCAGTACTTC.

The chain has TRBV27 and TRBJ2-3, with D unresolved. CDR1 and CDR2 (germline): MNHEY, SMNVEV (reference sequence). CDR3 length: 14 amino acids. Trimming pared 3 bases from V and 8 bases from J, leaving 15 bases between. CDR3 nucleotides: TGTGCCAGCAGTTTTTCAATCGGCGGTCGTACGCAGTATTTT. The encoded protein is CASSFSIGGRTQYF.

This chain joins TRBV29-1 and TRBJ1-6; maybe TRBD1 (6 bases). Trimming removed 7 bases from V and 0 bases from J, with 13 bases in between. The CDR3 extends over 15 amino acids. The germline V gene has CDR1 SQVTM and CDR2 ANQGSEA. The CDR3, as DNA: TGCAGCGCTAAACAGGACAGCTCCTATAATTCACCCCTCCACTTT. Amino acid sequence: CSAKQDSSYNSPLHF.

The gene calls are TRBV7-9 and TRBJ2-2, with no clear D. The CDR3 loop spans 15 amino acids. The V gene lost 6 bases and the J gene lost 0 bases, with 11 bases spanning the gap. Germline loops: CDR1 SEHNR, CDR2 FQNEAQ (reference sequence). The CDR3 is CASSSYVANTGELFF. The CDR3 bases are TGTGCCAGCAGTTCCTATGTCGCGAACACCGGGGAGCTGTTTTTT. Supplemented by reference TRBV7-9 and TRBJ2-2, the full variable domain reads DTGVSQNPRHKITKRGQNVTFRCDPISEHNRLYWYRQTLGQGPEFLTYFQNEAQLEKSRLLSDRFSAERPKGSFSTLEIQRTEQGDSAMYLCASSSYVANTGELFFGEGSRLTVL.

This clone has a single count. The junction does not match germline at one end; this may be a read error. The chain joins TRBV11-3 to TRBJ2-6, with D perhaps TRBD2 (6 bases). Germline CDR1 is SGHNT and CDR2 is YENEEA. This CDR3 region has 16 residues. This CDR3 reads CASSLGTSLGANVPTF. DNA for the CDR3: TGTGCCAGCAGTCTAGGGACTTCCCTCGGGGCCAACGTCCCGACTTTC.

The chain links TRBV27 to TRBJ2-1; 11 bases align to TRBD2. Trimming took 8 bases from V and 0 from J; bases not matched to a gene: 6. Per germline, CDR1 MNHEY and CDR2 SMNVEV (reference sequence). CDR3 length equals 16 residues. The CDR3 sequence: CASGLLAGDSYNEQFF. CDR3 bases: TGTGCCAGCGGACTACTAGCGGGAGACTCCTACAATGAGCAGTTCTTC.

The gene calls are TRBV29-1 and TRBJ1-2; the D gene is possibly TRBD1 (5 bases). From germline, CDR1 is SQVTM and CDR2 ANQGSEA. Trimming stripped 2 bases from V and 2 bases from J, with 9 bases between. The CDR3 has 13 amino acids. The CDR3 DNA is TGCAGCGTTGAACTTCGACAGAACTATGGCTACACCTTC. Encoded protein: CSVELRQNYGYTF. The full variable domain, with the rest looked up from reference TRBV29-1 and TRBJ1-2, is SAVISQKPSRDICQRGTSLTIQCQVDSQVTMMFWYRQQPGQSLTLIATANQGSEATYESGFVIDKFPISRPNLTFSTLTVSNMSPEDSSIYLCSVELRQNYGYTFGSGTRLTVV.

This clone was picked up a small number of times. The gene calls are TRBV5-1 and TRBJ1-1; D perhaps matches TRBD1 (5 bases). The CDR3 runs 16 residues. Per germline, CDR1 SGHRS and CDR2 YFSETQ. V lost 4 bases to trimming and J lost 4 bases, with 20 bases between them. In DNA, the CDR3 is TGCGCCAGCAGCCCGACGGGGGGGGTTTGGGGCACTGAAGCTTTCTTT. Amino acids: CASSPTGGVWGTEAFF. Full variable domain (rest looked up from reference TRBV5-1 and TRBJ1-1): KAGVTQTPRYLIKTRGQQVTLSCSPISGHRSVSWYQQTPGQGLQFLFEYFSETQRNKGNFPGRFSGRQFSNSRSEMNVSTLELGDSALYLCASSPTGGVWGTEAFFGQGTRLTVV.

This sequence joins TRBV18 and TRBJ2-7; 11 bases align to TRBD2. CDR3 length: 15 residues. CDR1 is KGHSH, CDR2 LQKENI, per germline. The ends lost 2 bases at V and 5 bases at J; junction bases unmatched: 5. DNA for the CDR3: TGTGCCAGCTCACCAACTAGCGGGAGATCGGACGAGCAGTACTTC. It specifies CASSPTSGRSDEQYF. The variable domain in full, completed from reference TRBV18 and TRBJ2-7, reads NAGVMQNPRHLVRRRGQEARLRCSPMKGHSHVYWYRQLPEEGLKFMVYLQKENIIDESGMPKERFSAEFPKEGPSILRIQQVVRGDSAAYFCASSPTSGRSDEQYFGPGTRLTVT.

This clone turned up a few times. The chain recombines TRBV4-2 with TRBJ2-1, with 13 bases fitting TRBD2. The CDR3 consists of 15 residues. In germline, CDR1 is LGHNA, CDR2 YNFKEQ. The trim removed 9 bases at V and 9 bases at J, leaving 11 bases unmatched. Here the CDR3 reads CASGTGTSGIGEQFF. CDR3 DNA: TGTGCCAGTGGAACCGGGACTAGCGGGATCGGTGAGCAGTTCTTC.

In the case of this clone: A junction boundary mismatches the germline segment, possibly from a read error. V is TRBV7-9 and J is TRBJ1-1; no firm D call. Germline V gene data show CDR1 as SEHNR and CDR2 as FQNEAQ (reference sequence). The CDR3 has 13 amino acids. CDR3 nucleotides: TGTTCCAGCAGCTCAACTCAGAACACTGAAGCTTTCTTT. Residues: CSSSSTQNTEAFF.

V is TRBV5-4 and J is TRBJ2-7; 9 bases map to TRBD1. Germline CDR1 and CDR2: SGHNT and YYREEE (reference sequence). The CDR3 has 15 amino acids. V was pared by 0 bases and J by 1 base, with 2 bases of the junction left unmatched. The CDR3 coding sequence is TGTGCCAGCAGCTTGGGCGGGACAGGGTCCTACGAGCAGTACTTC. Translated: CASSLGGTGSYEQYF. Together with reference TRBV5-4 and TRBJ2-7, the CDR3 gives the full variable domain: ETGVTQSPTHLIKTRGQQVTLRCSSQSGHNTVSWYQQALGQGPQFIFQYYREEENGRGNFPPRFSGLQFPNYSSELNVNALELDDSALYLCASSLGGTGSYEQYFGPGTRLTVT.

This rearrangement joins TRBV7-2 to TRBJ2-2; D gene ambiguous. CDR3 length equals 16 residues. Germline V CDR1 and CDR2: SGHTA, FQGNSA. V was shortened by 7 bases and J by 5 bases, with 20 bases between the two germline ends. The CDR3 nucleotides read TGTGCCAGCATCCACACGGAGAGACGAGGTACCGGGGAGCTGTTTTTT. Its translation: CASIHTERRGTGELFF. The entire variable domain, with the rest obtained from reference TRBV7-2 and TRBJ2-2, is as follows: GAGVSQSPSNKVTEKGKDVELRCDPISGHTALYWYRQSLGQGLEFLIYFQGNSAPDKSGLPSDRFSAERTGGSVSTLTIQRTQQEDSAVYLCASIHTERRGTGELFFGEGSRLTVL.

The genes are TRBV5-6 and TRBJ2-1, with 8 positions matching TRBD2. The CDR3 loop spans 19 amino acids. Germline V gene data show CDR1 as SGHDT and CDR2 as YYEEEE. The trim removed 5 bases at V and 4 bases at J, leaving 20 bases unmatched. CDR3 nucleotides: TGTGCCAGCAGGGTGGAGGTAGCGGGACGATCCCTCCGTTACAATGAGCAGTTCTTC. This codes for CASRVEVAGRSLRYNEQFF.

The CDR3 coding sequence is TGTGCCAGCAGTTTATTGGGCGGGGGCGCCTACAATGAGCAGTTCTTC. Residues: CASSLLGGGAYNEQFF. The genes are TRBV27 and TRBJ2-1; tentative D call: TRBD2 (7 bases). V shed 1 base and J shed 2 bases, with 12 bases lying between them. Germline V gene data show CDR1 as MNHEY and CDR2 as SMNVEV (reference sequence). This CDR3 is built from 16 residues.

This clone was seen more than once but under ten times. V gene TRBV28 combines with J gene TRBJ2-2; tentatively, D is TRBD1 (5 bases). The CDR3 extends over 16 amino acids. Per the germline V gene, CDR1 is MDHEN and CDR2 is SYDVKM. The V end lost 4 bases, the J end lost 1 base, and 13 bases lay between the germline ends. CDR3 nucleotides: TGTGCCAGCAGTTCCCGTCAGGGATTGAACACCGGGGAGCTGTTTTTT. Translation gives CASSSRQGLNTGELFF.

The chain links TRBV27 to TRBJ2-1; 9 nucleotides line up with TRBD2. The V gene's germline CDR1 is MNHEY and CDR2 SMNVEV (reference sequence). The CDR3 has 16 amino acids. Germline trimming cut 2 bases from V and 4 bases from J; bases unmatched to any gene: 6. As DNA, the CDR3 is TGTGCCAGCAGTTTAGTGTCGGCGGGGGGGTACAATGAGCAGTTCTTC. Translated: CASSLVSAGGYNEQFF.

This rearrangement joins TRBV7-8 to TRBJ2-7; 14 positions match TRBD2. The germline V gene encodes CDR1 SGHVS and CDR2 FQNEAQ. Trimming took 5 bases from V and 7 from J; bases not matched to a gene: 19. There are 19 residues in the CDR3. The DNA of the CDR3 is TGTGCCAGCAGCCCAAGGAGGGGCAGGGGACTAGCGGGAGATGGTGAGCAGTACTTC. As protein: CASSPRRGRGLAGDGEQYF.

The gene calls are TRBV6-1 and TRBJ2-4; D possibly corresponds to TRBD1 (6 bases). The CDR3 is made up of 12 amino acids. V gave up 7 bases and J gave up 13 bases, with 17 bases separating them. The V gene's germline CDR1 is MNHNS and CDR2 SASEGT. The CDR3 bases are TGTGCCAGCACACAGGGTGGGACACAACAGTACTTC. Translation: CASTQGGTQQYF.

The chain combines TRBV4-2 with TRBJ1-6, with 7 bases identical to TRBD1. Germline loops: CDR1 LGHNA, CDR2 YNFKEQ. V was clipped by 1 base and J by 7 bases; unmatched bases: 7. The CDR3 spans 16 residues. CDR3: CASSQVTGTQNSPLHF. In nucleotides, the CDR3 is TGTGCCAGCAGCCAAGTGACAGGGACGCAGAATTCACCCCTCCACTTT.

This clone was seen a handful of times. The V call is TRBV6-6, the J call TRBJ1-1, with 9 positions matching TRBD1. Germline V gene lookup returns CDR1 MNHNY and CDR2 SVGAGI (reference sequence). The V and J ends lost 8 bases and 3 bases, in that order; junction bases with no gene match: 10. The CDR3 sequence is 15 residues long. In DNA, the CDR3 is TGTGCCAGCGTCCCGGGACAGGGACGGGACACTGAAGCTTTCTTT. Amino acid sequence: CASVPGQGRDTEAFF.